This T cell receptor (beta chain) derives from a study of molecular identifiers for immune sequencing clone quantification. This clonotype came up many times. V was cut by 3 bases and J by 7 bases, with 15 bases left in between. From germline, CDR1 is DFQATT and CDR2 SNEGSKA (reference sequence). This CDR3 has 13 amino acids. TCRdb redid the calling of the PCR reads with MiXCR, one entry per CDR3 protein. The data hold 62,000 or so distinct CDR3 sequences, with around 18% observed a single time. V usage is TRBV20-1 and J usage is TRBJ1-1, with D unclear. The specimen sequenced was naive CD8+ T cells from blood, with Jurkat cell RNA spiked in. Subset reported: FACS-sorted CD8+CD4-CCR7+CD45RA+ naive T cells. The receptor was derived from a human donor in good health. Some libraries in this study had Jurkat cell RNA spiked in. Here the CDR3 reads CSASRVGSYEAFF. Written as DNA, the CDR3 is TGCAGTGCTAGTAGGGTTGGGAGTTATGAAGCTTTCTTT.